One and the same sample provided the 24 T cell receptor beta chains below, sequenced in a study of IL-17A CD8 T cells in psoriatic arthritis synovium. After roughly 1.5 hours of PMA and ionomycin stimulation, cells were labeled by IL-17A and IFNgamma secretion assays. Actively inflamed joints of psoriatic arthritis patients supplied the aspirated synovial fluid. The table came from immunoSEQ multiplex PCR; TCRdb's copy has only in-frame clones and leaves some out. This sample has about 2,200 clones; around 68% occur once, and the top ten carry about 15%. The sequenced sample consisted of IFN-gamma+ CD8+ T cells from synovial fluid. Subset given: IL-17A-IFNgamma+ memory CD8+ (Tc1) cells. Every receptor here comes from a human donor with psoriatic arthritis.

The CDR3: CASSSQGAGGHYNEQFF. The DNA of the CDR3 is TGTGCCAGCAGCTCCCAGGGAGCGGGGGGGCATTACAATGAGCAGTTCTTC. The J gene is TRBJ2-1, the V gene TRBV7-3; 10 bases align to TRBD2. The V gene's germline CDR1 is SGHTA and CDR2 FQGTGA. The CDR3 is 17 residues long. V dropped 4 bases and J dropped 4; count of bases not matched to a gene: 10. Using reference TRBV7-3 and TRBJ2-1 for the parts outside the CDR3, the full variable domain is GAGVSQTPSNKVTEKGKYVELRCDPISGHTALYWYRQSLGQGPEFLIYFQGTGAADDSGLPNDRFFAVRPEGSVSTLKIQRTERGDSAVYLCASSSQGAGGHYNEQFFGPGTRLTVL.

The chain carries TRBV19 and TRBJ2-3, with D maybe TRBD2 (5 bases). The V end was cut by 7 bases, the J end by 4 bases, with 9 bases between. The CDR3 is made up of 12 amino acids. The germline V gene has CDR1 LNHDA and CDR2 SQIVND (reference sequence). The CDR3: CASTPGSDTQYF. The CDR3 DNA follows: TGTGCCAGTACTCCGGGGTCAGATACGCAGTATTTT.

The J gene is TRBJ2-3, the V gene TRBV5-4; D remains unclear. Trimming cost V 1 base and J 0 bases, with 0 bases left between them. The CDR3 loop spans 12 amino acids. Germline lookup yields CDR1 SGHNT and CDR2 YYREEE (reference sequence). CDR3 sequence (DNA): TGTGCCAGCAGCTTGAGCACAGATACGCAGTATTTT. It yields the protein CASSLSTDTQYF.

The chain recombines TRBV9 with TRBJ1-1, with D possibly TRBD1 on 5 matching bases. V lost 6 bases and J lost 8, with 14 bases in between. The CDR3 contains 12 residues. Germline loops: CDR1 SGDLS, CDR2 YYNGEE. The chain's CDR3 is CASTSRAGEAFF. The CDR3 nucleotides read TGTGCCAGCACCAGTAGGGCAGGGGAAGCTTTCTTT.

The rearrangement joins TRBV6-1 to TRBJ1-6; TRBD1 aligns across 7 bases. The V gene's germline CDR1 is MNHNS and CDR2 SASEGT. The J segment lost 10 bases and the V segment lost 10 bases, leaving 16 bases of the junction unmatched. The CDR3 totals 15 residues. The CDR3 spells CATRGETGNASPLHF. CDR3 nucleotide sequence: TGTGCCACCAGAGGGGAGACAGGGAATGCATCACCCCTCCACTTT.

This chain connects TRBV5-1 to TRBJ1-1, with D hard to call. Germline CDR1 is SGHRS and CDR2 is YFSETQ. The CDR3 has 15 amino acids. Deletions cut 2 bases from V and 0 bases from J, with 11 bases between. The CDR3 is CASSFRVDMNTEAFF. The DNA for the CDR3 is TGCGCCAGCAGCTTTAGGGTCGACATGAACACTGAAGCTTTCTTT. Variable domain in full (rest from reference TRBV5-1 and TRBJ1-1): KAGVTQTPRYLIKTRGQQVTLSCSPISGHRSVSWYQQTPGQGLQFLFEYFSETQRNKGNFPGRFSGRQFSNSRSEMNVSTLELGDSALYLCASSFRVDMNTEAFFGQGTRLTVV.

The chain uses TRBV30 and TRBJ2-7, with a possible D match to TRBD1 (5 bases). The ends were cut back, 3 bases at V and 7 bases at J, with 13 bases in the middle. CDR1 and CDR2 (germline): GTSNPN, SVGIG (reference sequence). The CDR3 spans 12 residues. CDR3 loop: CAWRGRGWEQYF. For the CDR3, the DNA is TGTGCCTGGAGAGGAAGGGGTTGGGAGCAGTACTTC. The full variable domain, its missing parts supplied by reference TRBV30 and TRBJ2-7, is SQTIHQWPATLVQPVGSPLSLECTVEGTSNPNLYWYRQAAGRGLQLLFYSVGIGQISSEVPQNLSASRPQDRQFILSSKKLLLSDSGFYLCAWRGRGWEQYFGPGTRLTVT.

This rearrangement joins TRBV19 to TRBJ1-2; perhaps TRBD1 as D (5 bases). CDR3 size: 12 residues. Looked up from germline, CDR1 is LNHDA and CDR2 is SQIVND (reference sequence). Trimming pared 10 bases from V and 6 bases from J, leaving 15 bases between. As DNA, the CDR3 is TGTGCCATTAGACGGGGCGCGGATGGCTACACCTTC. This sequence encodes CAIRRGADGYTF.

The V call is TRBV10-2, the J call TRBJ2-1, with a weak D call TRBD1 (5 bases). The CDR3 consists of 14 residues. Trimming stripped 4 bases from V and 2 bases from J, with 9 bases between. CDR1 is WSHSY and CDR2 is SAAADI in the germline V gene. CDR3 in amino acids: CASSVGAPYNEQFF. CDR3 coding DNA: TGCGCCAGCAGTGTTGGGGCCCCCTACAATGAGCAGTTCTTC.

The V gene is TRBV29-1, the J gene TRBJ2-7; D is uncertain. There are 12 residues in the CDR3. V dropped 4 bases and J dropped 0 bases, with 7 bases sitting between them. Germline CDR1 reads SQVTM; CDR2 reads ANQGSEA. CDR3 nucleotides: TGCAGCGTTGCTCACACCTCCTACGAGCAGTACTTC. It codes for CSVAHTSYEQYF.

V usage is TRBV19 and J usage is TRBJ2-2, with 8 bases that match TRBD1. Germline CDR1 LNHDA, CDR2 SQIVND (reference sequence). After removal of 5 bases from V and 9 bases from J, the junction contained 8 bases not matched to a gene. The length of the CDR3 is 14 residues. The CDR3 reads CASSFPGGLRELFF. CDR3 in DNA: TGTGCCAGTAGTTTCCCAGGGGGCCTCCGGGAGCTGTTTTTT.

J is TRBJ1-1 and V is TRBV4-1; the D is unclear. The CDR3 contains 14 residues. Per germline, CDR1 MGHRA and CDR2 YSYEKL. The V gene lost 4 bases and the J gene lost 1 base, with 10 bases spanning the gap. Here the CDR3 DNA reads TGCGCCAGCAGCCTAGCGGACTGGAACACTGAAGCTTTCTTT. Protein product: CASSLADWNTEAFF.

In its sample, this clone was seen once. The chain carries TRBV11-3 and TRBJ1-1, with D unclear. CDR3 length: 12 amino acids. Trimming stripped 4 bases from V and 11 bases from J, with 14 bases between. The germline CDR1 and CDR2 sequences are SGHNT and YENEEA. CDR3 coding DNA: TGTGCCAGCAGCTGGGAGGAGTCTCGGGCTTTCTTT. Residues: CASSWEESRAFF.

This clone was counted a single time. J is TRBJ2-7 and V is TRBV27; 9 bases are a match to TRBD1. The CDR3 consists of 17 residues. CDR1 MNHEY and CDR2 SMNVEV come from the germline V gene (reference sequence). V trimming: 6 bases; J trimming: 7 bases; junction bases outside the gene matches: 19. The CDR3 sequence: CASRRFTQGALLKEQYF. The CDR3 coding sequence is TGTGCCAGCAGACGATTTACACAGGGGGCTCTCCTTAAGGAGCAGTACTTC.

V and J are TRBV9 and TRBJ1-2, with TRBD1 matching 8 bases. V dropped 3 bases and J dropped 3; count of bases not matched to a gene: 10. Germline V gene sequence: CDR1 SGDLS, CDR2 YYNGEE. The CDR3 is 16 amino acids. CDR3 loop: CASSAMGDRRYYGYTF. DNA of the CDR3: TGTGCCAGCAGCGCAATGGGGGACAGGCGATACTATGGCTACACCTTC.

In its sample, this clone was seen a few times. V is TRBV10-3 and J is TRBJ1-2; TRBD1 matches at 7 bases. Germline values: CDR1 ENHRY, CDR2 SYGVKD. The CDR3 is 15 amino acids. V was pared by 10 bases and J by 4 bases, with 15 bases of the junction left unmatched. CDR3 bases: TGTGCCACCTCGCGCAAACAGGGGAAGAGCTATGGCTACACCTTC. It encodes CATSRKQGKSYGYTF.

This clone was detected a few times. V is TRBV4-1 and J is TRBJ1-4; 9 nucleotides match TRBD1. This CDR3 is built from 17 residues. Germline CDR1 and CDR2: MGHRA and YSYEKL. The junction had 9 bases not matched to a gene; V was cut back by 4 bases and J by 3 bases. The chain's CDR3 is CASSLGQGLMANEKLFF. DNA of the CDR3: TGCGCCAGCAGCCTGGGACAGGGTTTGATGGCTAATGAAAAACTGTTTTTT.

The J gene is TRBJ1-5, the V gene TRBV6-1; 7 nucleotides align to TRBD1. The CDR3 is 14 residues long. From germline, CDR1 is MNHNS and CDR2 SASEGT. The junction had 3 bases not matched to a gene; V was cut back by 4 bases and J by 3 bases. CDR3 DNA: TGTGCCAGCAGTGGGCAGGGGGACAATCAGCCCCAGCATTTT. Protein sequence: CASSGQGDNQPQHF.

The chain recombines TRBV2 with TRBJ2-7; 8 bases agree with TRBD2. V was pared by 3 bases and J by 1 base, with 8 bases of the junction left unmatched. The CDR3 has 16 amino acids. Germline lookup yields CDR1 SNHLY and CDR2 FYNNEI. The CDR3 reads CASSDSGGALSYEQYF. In DNA, the CDR3 is TGTGCCAGCAGTGACTCGGGGGGGGCCTTATCCTACGAGCAGTACTTC. Full variable domain (missing parts from reference TRBV2 and TRBJ2-7): EPEVTQTPSHQVTQMGQEVILRCVPISNHLYFYWYRQILGQKVEFLVSFYNNEISEKSEIFDDQFSVERPDGSNFTLKIRSTKLEDSAMYFCASSDSGGALSYEQYFGPGTRLTVT.

This chain joins TRBV7-9 and TRBJ2-1; 13 positions match TRBD2. The length of the CDR3 is 16 residues. V shed 5 bases, J shed 4 bases, and the junction held 5 bases outside the gene matches. Per the germline V gene, CDR1 is SEHNR and CDR2 is FQNEAQ (reference sequence). The CDR3, as DNA: TGTGCCAGCAGCAGGACTAGCGGGGGCCCTTACAATGAGCAGTTCTTC. Protein: CASSRTSGGPYNEQFF.

The CDR3 coding sequence is TGTGCCAGCAGCTCCTTACTAGCGCCTTACGAGCAGTACTTC. Protein: CASSSLLAPYEQYF. This chain connects TRBV11-3 to TRBJ2-7, with 7 bases matching TRBD2. Germline lookup yields CDR1 SGHNT and CDR2 YENEEA. CDR3 length: 14 residues. The junction had 7 bases not matched to a gene; V was cut back by 4 bases and J by 4 bases. Drawing the rest from reference TRBV11-3 and TRBJ2-7, the complete variable domain is EAGVVQSPRYKIIEKKQPVAFWCNPISGHNTLYWYLQNLGQGPELLIRYENEEAVDDSQLPKDRFSAERLKGVDSTLKIQPAELGDSAVYLCASSSLLAPYEQYFGPGTRLTVT.

The chain links TRBV5-6 to TRBJ1-2, with a weak D call TRBD1 (5 bases). Trimming cost V 0 bases and J 4 bases, with 13 bases left between them. Per the germline V gene, CDR1 is SGHDT and CDR2 is YYEEEE. CDR3 length: 15 amino acids. The CDR3 reads CASSLGQNSGYGYTF. The CDR3 bases are TGTGCCAGCAGCTTGGGACAGAACTCAGGCTATGGCTACACCTTC.

The chain couples TRBV9 to TRBJ2-7; no definite D call. The CDR3 spans 15 residues. Germline V gene lookup returns CDR1 SGDLS and CDR2 YYNGEE. V shed 0 bases and J shed 1 base, with 11 bases lying between them. The CDR3 spells CASSVAVGRSYEQYF. CDR3 nucleotides: TGTGCCAGCAGCGTAGCCGTCGGCAGATCCTACGAGCAGTACTTC.

About this clone itself: The sample holds other DNA sequences that translate to the same CDR3. The rearrangement joins TRBV11-3 to TRBJ2-2; D is unresolved. The CDR3 contains 13 residues. V lost 3 bases and J lost 2, with 4 bases in between. Germline V gene data show CDR1 as SGHNT and CDR2 as YENEEA. The CDR3, as DNA: TGTGCCAGCAGCTTGGTCAACACCGGGGAGCTGTTTTTT. It encodes CASSLVNTGELFF. The whole variable domain, filled in from reference TRBV11-3 and TRBJ2-2, reads EAGVVQSPRYKIIEKKQPVAFWCNPISGHNTLYWYLQNLGQGPELLIRYENEEAVDDSQLPKDRFSAERLKGVDSTLKIQPAELGDSAVYLCASSLVNTGELFFGEGSRLTVL.